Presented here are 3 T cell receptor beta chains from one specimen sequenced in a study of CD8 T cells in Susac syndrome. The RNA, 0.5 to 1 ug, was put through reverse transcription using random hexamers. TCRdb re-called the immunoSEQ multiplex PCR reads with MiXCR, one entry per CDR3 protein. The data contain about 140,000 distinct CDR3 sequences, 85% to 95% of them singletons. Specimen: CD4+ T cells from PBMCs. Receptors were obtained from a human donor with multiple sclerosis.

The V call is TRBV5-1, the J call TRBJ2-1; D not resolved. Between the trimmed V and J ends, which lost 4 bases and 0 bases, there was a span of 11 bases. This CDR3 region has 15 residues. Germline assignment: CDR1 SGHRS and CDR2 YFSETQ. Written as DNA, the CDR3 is TGCGCCAGCAGCCAACTACCGGGCTCCTACAATGAGCAGTTCTTC. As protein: CASSQLPGSYNEQFF.

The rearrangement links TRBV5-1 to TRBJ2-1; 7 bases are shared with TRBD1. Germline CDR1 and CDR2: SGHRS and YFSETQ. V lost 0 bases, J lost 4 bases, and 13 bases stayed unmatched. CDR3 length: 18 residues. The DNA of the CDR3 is TGCGCCAGCAGCTTGGGACCATCTCCGGGACAGCTTTACAATGAGCAGTTCTTC. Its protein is CASSLGPSPGQLYNEQFF. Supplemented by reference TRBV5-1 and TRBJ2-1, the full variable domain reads KAGVTQTPRYLIKTRGQQVTLSCSPISGHRSVSWYQQTPGQGLQFLFEYFSETQRNKGNFPGRFSGRQFSNSRSEMNVSTLELGDSALYLCASSLGPSPGQLYNEQFFGPGTRLTVL.

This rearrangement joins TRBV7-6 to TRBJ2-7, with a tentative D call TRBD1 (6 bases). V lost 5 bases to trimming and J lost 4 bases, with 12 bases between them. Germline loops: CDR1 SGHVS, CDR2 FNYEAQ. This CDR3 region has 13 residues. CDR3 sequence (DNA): TGTGCCAGCAGCCGATCAGGGGTGTACGAGCAGTACTTC. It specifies CASSRSGVYEQYF.